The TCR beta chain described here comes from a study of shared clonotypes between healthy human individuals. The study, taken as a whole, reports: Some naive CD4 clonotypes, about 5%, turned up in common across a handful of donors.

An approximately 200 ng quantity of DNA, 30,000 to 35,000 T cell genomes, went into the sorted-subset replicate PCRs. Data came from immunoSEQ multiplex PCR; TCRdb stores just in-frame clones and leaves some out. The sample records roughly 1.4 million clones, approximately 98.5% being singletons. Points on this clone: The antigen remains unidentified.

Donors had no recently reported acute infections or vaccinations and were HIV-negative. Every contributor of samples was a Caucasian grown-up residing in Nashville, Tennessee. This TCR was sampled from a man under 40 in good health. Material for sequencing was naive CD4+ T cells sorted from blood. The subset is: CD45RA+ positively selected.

The CDR3 loop reads CASSFLGYNEQFF. CDR3 coding DNA: TGTGCCAGCAGCTTTTTAGGGTACAATGAGCAGTTCTTC. The chain links TRBV5-5 to TRBJ2-1, with no clear D. Germline V CDR1 and CDR2: SGHKS, YYEKEE (reference sequence). The V end lost 2 bases, the J end lost 4 bases, and 7 bases lay between the germline ends. The CDR3 contains 13 residues.